The T cell receptor beta chain described here comes from a study of T cell repertoires in cytomegalovirus infection. Study details: Indications came from public TCR beta signatures; they pointed to CMV infection and to a matching HLA type. General study results and limits: The study found HLA-C-restricted CMV-specific TCR beta clonotypes dominating the ex vivo response.

In the case of this clonotype: Its antigen remains unidentified.

TCRdb called the reads again in MiXCR, with one record for every CDR3 protein. The repertoire includes 250,000 to 300,000 distinct CDR3 sequences, approximately 22% of them detected once, and approximately 20% sits in the top ten. CDR1 is LNHNV and CDR2 is YYDKDF in the germline V gene (reference sequence). The CDR3 has 14 amino acids. V was shortened by 0 bases and J by 0 bases, with 5 bases between the two germline ends. The chain carries TRBV15 and TRBJ1-2; no clear D. The sequence derives from a human donor in good health (CMV status not recorded). Some clones in this sample may be carry-over from other donors' samples. Specimen: cultured PBMCs, collected from culture after CMV antigen stimulation. The CDR3 DNA is TGTGCCACCAGCAGAGACAGAGCTAACTATGGCTACACCTTC. This encodes CATSRDRANYGYTF.